The 2 T cell receptor beta chains below were found in one sample sequenced in a study of STAT5B mutations in CD4+ large granular lymphocyte leukemia. Sequenced by immunoSEQ multiplex PCR; TCRdb stores in-frame clones only, minus some. Among approximately 39,000 clones listed, approximately 85% were seen once. Sequencing was performed on CD4+ T cells from blood buffy coats. These receptors came from a human donor in good health.

This chain uses TRBV6-6 with TRBJ1-4; perhaps TRBD1 as D (6 bases). Germline lookup yields CDR1 MNHNY and CDR2 SVGAGI (reference sequence). Between the trimmed V and J ends, which lost 6 bases and 8 bases, there was a span of 19 bases. The CDR3 is 15 residues long. In DNA, the CDR3 is TGTGCCAGCAGCATCCTCAGGGGCTTTCGGGAAAAACTGTTTTTT. Its translation is CASSILRGFREKLFF.

The chain employs TRBV5-4 and TRBJ1-1, with D possibly being TRBD1 (6 bases). CDR1 and CDR2 from the germline V gene are SGHNT and YYREEE (reference sequence). The CDR3 is 14 amino acids. Trimming took off 4 bases at V and 6 bases at J, with 16 bases between the two ends. The CDR3 DNA follows: TGTGCCAGCAGCCCCAGGGGAACAGGGCCTGAAGCTTTCTTT. Translation gives CASSPRGTGPEAFF.